This T cell receptor (beta chain) was found in a study of T cell responses to AZD1222 COVID-19 vaccine. This CDR3 is built from 15 residues. Germline lookup yields CDR1 SGHTA and CDR2 FQGTGA. J was trimmed by 4 bases and V by 1 base; bases with no gene match: 2. Libraries were prepared by immunoSEQ multiplex PCR; TCRdb keeps only in-frame clonotypes and omits some of them. The sample contains roughly 120,000 clones, around 86% of which appear only once. The specimen comprised peripheral blood, sampled on day 0 of AZD1222 vaccination. The TCR comes from an adult in good health. The chain carries TRBV7-3 and TRBJ2-1; 9 bases map to TRBD2. CDR3 nucleotide sequence: TGTGCCAGCAGCTTAAACAGCGGGGGGTACAATGAGCAGTTCTTC. This encodes CASSLNSGGYNEQFF. Drawing the rest from reference TRBV7-3 and TRBJ2-1, the complete variable domain is GAGVSQTPSNKVTEKGKYVELRCDPISGHTALYWYRQSLGQGPEFLIYFQGTGAADDSGLPNDRFFAVRPEGSVSTLKIQRTERGDSAVYLCASSLNSGGYNEQFFGPGTRLTVL.